One sample yielded the 2 T cell receptor beta chains listed below, sequenced in a study of identical twins (TCRdb year 2016). Library preparation used 5' RACE. Sequencing instrument: Illumina HiSeq 2000. The public reads were run again by TCRdb, first through fastp at Q25 and then through MiXCR, and only productive beta chains were kept. Rows with a matching CDR3 protein are joined into one entry that keeps the most common DNA and genes. The sample yields 400,000 to 550,000 distinct CDR3 sequences; 22% were counted once. Of the sample, under 0.95% falls within the top ten clones. The same sample was also studied in work on T cells expressing NK-cell markers.

The sequencing sample was made of CD4+ T cells sorted from blood. The receptors were sampled from a woman between 18 and 29 years old in good health.

This clonotype turned up a few times. The genes are TRBV10-3 and TRBJ1-2; 8 nucleotides agree with TRBD1. The CDR3 has 15 amino acids. CDR1 and CDR2 from the germline V gene are ENHRY and SYGVKD. V was pared by 3 bases and J by 5 bases, with 8 bases of the junction left unmatched. This CDR3 reads CAISDFRDRGYGYTF. The CDR3 DNA is TGTGCCATCAGTGATTTCAGAGACAGGGGTTATGGCTACACCTTC.

This clonotype has only a few counts. This chain joins TRBV6-5 and TRBJ1-2; D unclear. This CDR3 has 15 residues. Looked up from germline, CDR1 is MNHEY and CDR2 is SVGAGI. Trimming pared 3 bases from V and 6 bases from J, leaving 17 bases between. The DNA of the CDR3 is TGTGCCAGCAGTTATGAAACTCCCCTAAGGGATGGCTACACCTTC. The encoded protein is CASSYETPLRDGYTF.